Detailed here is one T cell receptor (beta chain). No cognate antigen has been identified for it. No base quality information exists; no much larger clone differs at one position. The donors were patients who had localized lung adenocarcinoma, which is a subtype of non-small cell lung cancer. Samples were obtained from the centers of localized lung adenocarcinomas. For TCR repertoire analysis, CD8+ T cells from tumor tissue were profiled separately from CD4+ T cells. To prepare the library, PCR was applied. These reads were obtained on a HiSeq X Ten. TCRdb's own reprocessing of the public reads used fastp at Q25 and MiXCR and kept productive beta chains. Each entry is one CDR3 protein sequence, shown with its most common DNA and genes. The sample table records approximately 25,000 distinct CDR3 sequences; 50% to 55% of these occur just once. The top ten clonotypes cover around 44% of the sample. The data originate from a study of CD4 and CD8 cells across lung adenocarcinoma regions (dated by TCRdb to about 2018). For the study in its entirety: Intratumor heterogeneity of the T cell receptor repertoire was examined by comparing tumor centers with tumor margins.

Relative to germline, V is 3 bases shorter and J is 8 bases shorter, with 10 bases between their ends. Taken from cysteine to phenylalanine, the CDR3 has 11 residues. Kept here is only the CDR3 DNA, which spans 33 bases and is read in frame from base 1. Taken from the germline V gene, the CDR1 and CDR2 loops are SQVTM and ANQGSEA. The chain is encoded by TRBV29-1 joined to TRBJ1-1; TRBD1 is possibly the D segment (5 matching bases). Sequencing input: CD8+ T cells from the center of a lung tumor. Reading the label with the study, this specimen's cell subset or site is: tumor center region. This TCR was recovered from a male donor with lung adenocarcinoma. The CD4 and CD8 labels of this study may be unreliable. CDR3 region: CSVDGQGEAFF. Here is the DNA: TGCAGCGTTGATGGGCAGGGCGAAGCTTTCTTT.